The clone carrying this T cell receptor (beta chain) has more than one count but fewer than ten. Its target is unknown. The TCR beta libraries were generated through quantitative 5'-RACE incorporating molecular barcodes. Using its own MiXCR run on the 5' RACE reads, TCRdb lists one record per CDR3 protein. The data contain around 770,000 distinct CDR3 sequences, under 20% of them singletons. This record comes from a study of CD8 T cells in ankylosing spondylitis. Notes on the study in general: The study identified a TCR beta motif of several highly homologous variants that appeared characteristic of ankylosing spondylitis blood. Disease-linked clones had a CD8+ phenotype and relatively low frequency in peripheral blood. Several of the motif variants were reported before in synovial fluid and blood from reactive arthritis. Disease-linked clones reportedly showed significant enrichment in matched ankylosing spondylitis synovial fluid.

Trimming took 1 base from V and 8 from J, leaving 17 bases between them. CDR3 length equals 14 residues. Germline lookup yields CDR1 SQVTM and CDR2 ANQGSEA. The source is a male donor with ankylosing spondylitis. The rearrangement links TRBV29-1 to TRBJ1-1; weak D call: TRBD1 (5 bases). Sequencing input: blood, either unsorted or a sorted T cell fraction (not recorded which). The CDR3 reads CSVEVAVSGTEAFF. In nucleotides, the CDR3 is TGCAGCGTTGAAGTTGCTGTGTCAGGGACGGAAGCTTTCTTT.